This entry concerns a single T cell receptor beta chain. This record belongs to a study of control samples from healthy donors and cancer patients. The V and J ends lost 3 bases and 2 bases respectively, with 20 bases between them. CDR1 and CDR2 from the germline V gene are MGHRA and YSYEKL. The CDR3 has 17 residues. The repertoire was sequenced with immunoSEQ multiplex PCR; TCRdb's copy has only in-frame clones and lacks some. The sample consists of some 48,000 clones, over 90% of them appearing once. Specimen: PBMCs. J is TRBJ2-7 and V is TRBV4-1; maybe TRBD2 (6 bases). The receptor comes from a woman in her fifties or sixties with head and neck cancer. CDR3 residues: CASSHHDTGTGAYEQYF. In DNA form, the CDR3 reads TGCGCCAGCAGCCATCACGACACCGGGACTGGAGCCTACGAGCAGTACTTC.